This TCR beta chain was observed in a study of regulatory T cells in long-lasting Graves disease. iRepertoire HTBI primers and Arm-PCR of CDR3 regions built TCR beta libraries. TCRdb itself ran the multiplex PCR reads through MiXCR, one entry per CDR3 protein. The table records fewer than 400,000 distinct CDR3 sequences, about a fifth of them present only once. CDR3 size: 14 residues. The germline V gene has CDR1 SGHRS and CDR2 YFSETQ. V was cut by 0 bases and J by 8 bases, with 14 bases left in between. The time point: persistent/refractory GD, antithyroid drugs over 5 years with positive TRAb. From PBMCs, RNA was extracted and then used to make the TCR library. Patients were from an endocrinology department in Xi'an, China.

The rearrangement links TRBV5-1 to TRBJ1-2; D perhaps matches TRBD1 (6 bases). This clonotype originated in a female donor with Graves disease. The sequencing here drew on peripheral blood mononuclear cells (PBMCs), taken when the disease was refractory, from a patient treated with antithyroid drugs. The CDR3 spells CASSLEGPGEGYTF. CDR3 sequence (DNA): TGCGCCAGCAGCTTGGAGGGGCCAGGGGAGGGCTACACCTTC.